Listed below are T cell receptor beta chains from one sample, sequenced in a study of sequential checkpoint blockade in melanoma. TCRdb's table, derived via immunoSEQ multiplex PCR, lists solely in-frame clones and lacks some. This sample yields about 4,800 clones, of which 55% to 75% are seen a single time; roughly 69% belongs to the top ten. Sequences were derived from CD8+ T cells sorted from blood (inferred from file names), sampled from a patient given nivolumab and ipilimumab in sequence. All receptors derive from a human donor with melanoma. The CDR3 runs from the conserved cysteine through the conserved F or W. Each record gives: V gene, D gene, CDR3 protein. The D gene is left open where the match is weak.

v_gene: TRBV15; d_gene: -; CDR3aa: CATSQSREFSYEQYF
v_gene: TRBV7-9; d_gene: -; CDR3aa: CASSLEGQSNQPQHF
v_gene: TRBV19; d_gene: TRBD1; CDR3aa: CASSPFPTGSVHTIYF
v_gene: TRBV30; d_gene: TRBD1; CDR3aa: CAWRSTGTGGYYSNQPQHF
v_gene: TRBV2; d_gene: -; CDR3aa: CASRGTPGNTIYF
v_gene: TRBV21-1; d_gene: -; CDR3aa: CASSKRPTSGGAGYTDTQYF
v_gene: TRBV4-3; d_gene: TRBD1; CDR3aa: CASSQEIKGQGVGELFF
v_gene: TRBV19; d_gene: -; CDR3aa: CASSVGYINTEAFF
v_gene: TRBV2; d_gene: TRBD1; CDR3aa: CASRVNRQGASEAFF
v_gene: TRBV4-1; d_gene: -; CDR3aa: CASSVATGDYGYTF
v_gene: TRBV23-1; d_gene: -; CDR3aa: CASSVQYMNTEAFF
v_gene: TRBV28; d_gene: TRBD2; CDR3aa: CASSFRGERAGEQYF
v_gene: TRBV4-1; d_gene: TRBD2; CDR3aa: CASSVPGLAGGLDEQFF
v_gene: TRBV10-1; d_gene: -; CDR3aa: CASSGLYEQYF
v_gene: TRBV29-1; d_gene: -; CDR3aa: CSVELVDSDQPQHF
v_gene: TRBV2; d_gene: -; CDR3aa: CASSAGYNEQFF
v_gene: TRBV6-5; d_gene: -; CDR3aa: CASSYSADSSYEQYF
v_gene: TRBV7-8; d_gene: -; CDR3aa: CASSGSADASYEQYF
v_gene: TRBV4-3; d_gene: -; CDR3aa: CASSQGVWESSYEQYF
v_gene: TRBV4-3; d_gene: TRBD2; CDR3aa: CASSQDLAGGYEQYF
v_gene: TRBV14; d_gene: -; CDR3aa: CASSLTHHRRDYEQYF
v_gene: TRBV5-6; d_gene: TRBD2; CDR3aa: CASSLWGAGLTTDTQYF
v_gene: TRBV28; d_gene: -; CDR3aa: CASSSTPETGELFF
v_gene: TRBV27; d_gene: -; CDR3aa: CASSLAGNYGYTF
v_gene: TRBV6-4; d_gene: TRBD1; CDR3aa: CASSAGTGNTDTQYF
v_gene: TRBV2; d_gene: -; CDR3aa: CASRGRRDYEQYF
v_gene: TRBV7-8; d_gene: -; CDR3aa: CASTSKTGSYTF
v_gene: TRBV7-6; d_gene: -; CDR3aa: CASSLGTQGEPSYEQYF
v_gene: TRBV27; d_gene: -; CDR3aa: CASSLTGTSTYEQYF